These T cell receptor beta chains were read from a single sample in a study of T cells in narcolepsy. Only in-frame clones appear in the TCRdb table, and some are missing; sequencing was by immunoSEQ multiplex PCR. This sample carries 7,700 or so clones, around two thirds of them seen once, and the ten largest clones take about a fifth. The source material was CD45RA- memory CD8+ T cells from PBMCs. Every receptor here comes from a human donor with narcolepsy. CDR3s include the opening cysteine and the closing phenylalanine or tryptophan. The order of the fields is V gene, clone size, J gene, D gene, CDR3 DNA, CDR3 protein. A D gene is named only where the DNA matches it firmly. The size entry is marked missing in some rows and otherwise reads once, few, many or a size class.

v_call: TRBV4-2; clone_size: .; j_call: TRBJ2-2; d_call: .; cdr3_nt: TGTGCCAGCAGCCAAGCGCGGGACAGCAACACCGGGGAGCTGTTTTTT; cdr3_aa: CASSQARDSNTGELFF
v_call: TRBV11-2; clone_size: few; j_call: TRBJ1-2; d_call: .; cdr3_nt: TGTGCCAGCAGCCCACCCGGGGGGCGAGGCTACACCTTC; cdr3_aa: CASSPPGGRGYTF
v_call: TRBV4-3; clone_size: .; j_call: TRBJ2-1; d_call: .; cdr3_nt: TGCGCCAGCAGCCAAGACGGGGCAGCGGGCACCAATGAGCAGTTCTTC; cdr3_aa: CASSQDGAAGTNEQFF
v_call: TRBV30; clone_size: .; j_call: TRBJ1-6; d_call: TRBD1; cdr3_nt: TGTGCCTGGGGACAGGGACAAAACTCACCCCTCCACTTT; cdr3_aa: CAWGQGQNSPLHF
v_call: TRBV9; clone_size: .; j_call: TRBJ2-5; d_call: .; cdr3_nt: TGTGCCAGCAGCGGAGGGGGGCCCTGGGAGACCCAGTACTTC; cdr3_aa: CASSGGGPWETQYF
v_call: TRBV30; clone_size: .; j_call: TRBJ2-7; d_call: TRBD1; cdr3_nt: TGTGCCTGGAGGTCCTGGACAGGGGGCTACGAGCAGTACTTC; cdr3_aa: CAWRSWTGGYEQYF
v_call: TRBV7-2; clone_size: .; j_call: TRBJ1-1; d_call: .; cdr3_nt: TGTGCCAGTAAGGGCACTGGGGCGTCTGAAGCTTTCTTT; cdr3_aa: CASKGTGASEAFF
v_call: TRBV7-2; clone_size: .; j_call: TRBJ2-6; d_call: .; cdr3_nt: TGTGCCAGCAGCTTAGACCTCCATTTCTCTGGGGCCAACGTCCTGACTTTC; cdr3_aa: CASSLDLHFSGANVLTF
v_call: TRBV14; clone_size: .; j_call: TRBJ1-1; d_call: .; cdr3_nt: TGTGCCAGCAGCCAAGGTTGGCAGGCGAACACTGAAGCTTTCTTT; cdr3_aa: CASSQGWQANTEAFF
v_call: TRBV13; clone_size: few; j_call: TRBJ1-1; d_call: .; cdr3_nt: TGTGCCAGCAGCTCGGCGAATGAAGCTTTCTTT; cdr3_aa: CASSSANEAFF
v_call: TRBV7-8; clone_size: medium-sized; j_call: TRBJ1-2; d_call: .; cdr3_nt: TGTGCCAGCAGCTTAGCCACTACAGACCTCTATGGCTACACCTTC; cdr3_aa: CASSLATTDLYGYTF
v_call: TRBV5-6; clone_size: few; j_call: TRBJ1-1; d_call: .; cdr3_nt: TGTGCCAGCAGTTATTTCGGGGGTACCACTGAAGCTTTCTTT; cdr3_aa: CASSYFGGTTEAFF
v_call: TRBV9; clone_size: once; j_call: TRBJ2-5; d_call: .; cdr3_nt: TGTGCCAGCACCGCGGGGGGACAGTACCAAGAGACCCAGTACTTC; cdr3_aa: CASTAGGQYQETQYF
v_call: TRBV5-5; clone_size: .; j_call: TRBJ2-7; d_call: .; cdr3_nt: TGTGCCACCGCAACAGGGCTACCCTACGAGCAGTACTTC; cdr3_aa: CATATGLPYEQYF
v_call: TRBV27; clone_size: .; j_call: TRBJ2-7; d_call: .; cdr3_nt: TGTGCCAGCAGTTTTAGCGTTGGTTACGAGCAGTACTTC; cdr3_aa: CASSFSVGYEQYF
v_call: TRBV9; clone_size: .; j_call: TRBJ1-5; d_call: .; cdr3_nt: TGTGCCAGCAGCCCGGGGGGAGGGAACGAGGGCAATCAGCCCCAGCATTTT; cdr3_aa: CASSPGGGNEGNQPQHF
v_call: TRBV2; clone_size: .; j_call: TRBJ2-5; d_call: TRBD2; cdr3_nt: TGTGCCACCGAGGCAATGTCGGGGGGGCAAGAGACCCAGTACTTC; cdr3_aa: CATEAMSGGQETQYF
v_call: TRBV27; clone_size: once; j_call: TRBJ1-1; d_call: .; cdr3_nt: TGTGCCAGCAGGGGGCAGATGAACACTGAAGCTTTCTTT; cdr3_aa: CASRGQMNTEAFF
v_call: TRBV6-5; clone_size: few; j_call: TRBJ2-2; d_call: .; cdr3_nt: TGTGCCAGCAGTGTCCGGTACACCGGGGAGCTGTTTTTT; cdr3_aa: CASSVRYTGELFF
v_call: TRBV27; clone_size: .; j_call: TRBJ2-1; d_call: .; cdr3_nt: TGTGCCAGCAGTTTACGGGGCTGGACAAGACCCTACAATGAGCAGTTCTTC; cdr3_aa: CASSLRGWTRPYNEQFF
v_call: TRBV15; clone_size: .; j_call: TRBJ1-1; d_call: .; cdr3_nt: TGCGCCACCAGCAGAGTAGGGAACACTGAAGCTTTCTTT; cdr3_aa: CATSRVGNTEAFF
v_call: TRBV2; clone_size: .; j_call: TRBJ2-1; d_call: TRBD1; cdr3_nt: TGTGCCAGCATCCCACAGGGGGATGAGCAGTTCTTC; cdr3_aa: CASIPQGDEQFF
v_call: TRBV19; clone_size: .; j_call: TRBJ1-1; d_call: .; cdr3_nt: TGTGCCAGTAGGGTCGGGGCGAACACTGAAGCTTTCTTT; cdr3_aa: CASRVGANTEAFF
v_call: TRBV6-5; clone_size: .; j_call: TRBJ1-2; d_call: .; cdr3_nt: TGTGCCAGCAGTGCCAGAACAGGGTCCTATGGCTACACCTTC; cdr3_aa: CASSARTGSYGYTF
v_call: TRBV5-1; clone_size: few; j_call: TRBJ2-5; d_call: .; cdr3_nt: TGCGCCAGCAGCTCTATAGGGACCGGCCAAGAGACCCAGTACTTC; cdr3_aa: CASSSIGTGQETQYF
v_call: TRBV30; clone_size: .; j_call: TRBJ2-3; d_call: .; cdr3_nt: TGTGCCTGGAGTGTAAGTGTGGAAGGGCCCACAGATACGCAGTATTTT; cdr3_aa: CAWSVSVEGPTDTQYF
v_call: TRBV5-4; clone_size: .; j_call: TRBJ2-1; d_call: TRBD2; cdr3_nt: TGTGCCAGCAGCTCGACCGTCAAGCGGGGTGGAGATGAGCAGTTCTTC; cdr3_aa: CASSSTVKRGGDEQFF
v_call: TRBV14; clone_size: once; j_call: TRBJ2-7; d_call: TRBD1; cdr3_nt: TGTGCCAGCAGCCAAGTTGGGACAGGGTTCGACGAGCAGTACTTC; cdr3_aa: CASSQVGTGFDEQYF
v_call: TRBV7-3; clone_size: .; j_call: TRBJ2-7; d_call: TRBD1; cdr3_nt: TGCGCCAGCAGCCAAGATCTGGGGACAGGGGTAGTCTACGAGCAGTACTTC; cdr3_aa: CASSQDLGTGVVYEQYF
v_call: TRBV5-1; clone_size: .; j_call: TRBJ1-1; d_call: .; cdr3_nt: TGCGCCGGCAGCCTACTAACAGGGACTGAAGCTTTCTTT; cdr3_aa: CAGSLLTGTEAFF
v_call: TRBV30; clone_size: .; j_call: TRBJ1-5; d_call: .; cdr3_nt: TGTGCCTGGAGTGTAGGCCAAGGACAGCCCCAGCATTTT; cdr3_aa: CAWSVGQGQPQHF
v_call: TRBV2; clone_size: few; j_call: TRBJ1-3; d_call: .; cdr3_nt: TGTGCCAGCAGTGAAGCTGGGTCCAGGACGGGAAACACCATATATTTT; cdr3_aa: CASSEAGSRTGNTIYF
v_call: TRBV6-5; clone_size: few; j_call: TRBJ1-4; d_call: .; cdr3_nt: TGTGCCAGCAGTGAAGTGAGGGTCGGAGAAAAACTGTTTTTT; cdr3_aa: CASSEVRVGEKLFF
v_call: TRBV6-4; clone_size: few; j_call: TRBJ2-3; d_call: .; cdr3_nt: TGTGCCAGCAGTGAAAGTGGTTCTGCGGCAGATACGCAGTATTTT; cdr3_aa: CASSESGSAADTQYF
v_call: TRBV4-3; clone_size: .; j_call: TRBJ2-5; d_call: TRBD1; cdr3_nt: TGCGCCAGCAGCCCCGGGACAGGGGAAGAGACCCAGTACTTC; cdr3_aa: CASSPGTGEETQYF
v_call: TRBV11-2; clone_size: .; j_call: TRBJ2-3; d_call: .; cdr3_nt: TGTGCCAGCAGCTTATCCCTAGCTTTATACGATACGCAGTATTTT; cdr3_aa: CASSLSLALYDTQYF
v_call: TRBV19; clone_size: once; j_call: TRBJ2-1; d_call: .; cdr3_nt: TGTGCCAGTAGTATCGGCCAAAATGAGCAGTTCTTC; cdr3_aa: CASSIGQNEQFF
v_call: TRBV25-1; clone_size: .; j_call: TRBJ2-1; d_call: TRBD1; cdr3_nt: TGTGCCAGCGAAAGGTTTGCCGGGACAGGGGCTCGGGAGCAGTTCTTC; cdr3_aa: CASERFAGTGAREQFF
v_call: TRBV5-1; clone_size: .; j_call: TRBJ2-1; d_call: .; cdr3_nt: TGCGCCAGCACCGAGGACAGCTACAATGAGCAGTTCTTC; cdr3_aa: CASTEDSYNEQFF
v_call: TRBV6-5; clone_size: .; j_call: TRBJ2-7; d_call: TRBD2; cdr3_nt: TGTGCCAGCAGTTTACGGCGGGGGGTCTACCACGAGCAGTACTTC; cdr3_aa: CASSLRRGVYHEQYF
v_call: TRBV19; clone_size: .; j_call: TRBJ2-3; d_call: TRBD2; cdr3_nt: TGTGCCAGTAGTATCGGACTAGCGGGGGGGCCGAGCACAGATACGCAGTATTTT; cdr3_aa: CASSIGLAGGPSTDTQYF
v_call: TRBV6-1; clone_size: few; j_call: TRBJ2-7; d_call: .; cdr3_nt: TGTGCCAGCAGTGAAAACTACGAGCAGTACTTC; cdr3_aa: CASSENYEQYF
v_call: TRBV13; clone_size: .; j_call: TRBJ2-1; d_call: .; cdr3_nt: TGTGCCAGCAGCTTAGGCTCGCAGGGGGGCTCCTACAATGAGCAGTTCTTC; cdr3_aa: CASSLGSQGGSYNEQFF
v_call: TRBV28; clone_size: .; j_call: TRBJ2-2; d_call: .; cdr3_nt: TGTGCCAGCAGTTTATTATCCAGGGCAAACACCGGGGAGCTGTTTTTT; cdr3_aa: CASSLLSRANTGELFF